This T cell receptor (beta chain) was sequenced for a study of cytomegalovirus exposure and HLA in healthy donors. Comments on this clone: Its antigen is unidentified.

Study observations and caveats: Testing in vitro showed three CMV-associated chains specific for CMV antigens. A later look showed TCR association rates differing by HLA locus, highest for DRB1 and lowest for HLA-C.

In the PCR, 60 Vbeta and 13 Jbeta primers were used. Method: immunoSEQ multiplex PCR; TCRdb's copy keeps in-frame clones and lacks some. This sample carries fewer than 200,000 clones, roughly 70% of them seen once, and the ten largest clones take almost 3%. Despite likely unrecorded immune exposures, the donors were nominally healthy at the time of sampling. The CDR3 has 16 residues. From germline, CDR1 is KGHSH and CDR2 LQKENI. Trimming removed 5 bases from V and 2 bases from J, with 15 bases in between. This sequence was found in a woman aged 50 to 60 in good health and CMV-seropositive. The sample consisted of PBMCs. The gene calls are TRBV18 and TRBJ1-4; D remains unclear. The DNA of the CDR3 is TGTGCCAGCTCATCGCTTGGCCCCCCGACTAATGAAAAACTGTTTTTT. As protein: CASSSLGPPTNEKLFF. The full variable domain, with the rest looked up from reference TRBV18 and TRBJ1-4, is NAGVMQNPRHLVRRRGQEARLRCSPMKGHSHVYWYRQLPEEGLKFMVYLQKENIIDESGMPKERFSAEFPKEGPSILRIQQVVRGDSAAYFCASSSLGPPTNEKLFFGSGTQLSVL.